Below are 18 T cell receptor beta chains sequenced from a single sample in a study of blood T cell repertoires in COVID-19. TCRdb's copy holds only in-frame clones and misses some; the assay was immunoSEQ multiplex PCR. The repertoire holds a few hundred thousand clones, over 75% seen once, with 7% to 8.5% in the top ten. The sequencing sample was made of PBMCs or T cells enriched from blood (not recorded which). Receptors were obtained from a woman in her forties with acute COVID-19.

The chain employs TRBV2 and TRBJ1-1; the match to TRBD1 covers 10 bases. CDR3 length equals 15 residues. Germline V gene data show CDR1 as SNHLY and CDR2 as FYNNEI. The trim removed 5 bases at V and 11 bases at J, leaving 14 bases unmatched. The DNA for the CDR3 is TGTGCCAGCAGTTATCTGGGACAGGGGTCCCTTGGGGCTTTCTTT. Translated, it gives CASSYLGQGSLGAFF.

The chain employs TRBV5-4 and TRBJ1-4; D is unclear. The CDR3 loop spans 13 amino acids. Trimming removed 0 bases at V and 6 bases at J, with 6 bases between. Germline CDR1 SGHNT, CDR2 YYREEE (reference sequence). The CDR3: CASSLAGYEKLFF. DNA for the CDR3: TGTGCCAGCAGCTTGGCCGGTTATGAAAAACTGTTTTTT. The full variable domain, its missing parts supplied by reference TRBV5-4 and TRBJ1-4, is ETGVTQSPTHLIKTRGQQVTLRCSSQSGHNTVSWYQQALGQGPQFIFQYYREEENGRGNFPPRFSGLQFPNYSSELNVNALELDDSALYLCASSLAGYEKLFFGSGTQLSVL.

CDR3 sequence: CASSEGEQVRIGHTQYF. Written as DNA, the CDR3 is TGTGCCAGCAGCGAGGGCGAACAGGTTCGCATTGGGCATACGCAGTATTTT. This chain links TRBV9 with TRBJ2-3, with D tentatively TRBD1 (5 bases). Germline loops: CDR1 SGDLS, CDR2 YYNGEE. This CDR3 contains 17 residues. V shed 3 bases and J shed 7 bases, with 24 bases lying between them. Complete variable domain (other parts from reference TRBV9 and TRBJ2-3): DSGVTQTPKHLITATGQRVTLRCSPRSGDLSVYWYQQSLDQGLQFLIQYYNGEERAKGNILERFSAQQFPDLHSELNLSSLELGDSALYFCASSEGEQVRIGHTQYFGPGTRLTVL.

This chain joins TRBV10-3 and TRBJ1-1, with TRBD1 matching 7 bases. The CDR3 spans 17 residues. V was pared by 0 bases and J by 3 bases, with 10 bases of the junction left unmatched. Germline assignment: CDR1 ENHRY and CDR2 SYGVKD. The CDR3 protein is CAISESGIQGPDTEAFF. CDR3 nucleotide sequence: TGTGCCATCAGTGAGTCGGGAATACAGGGGCCCGACACTGAAGCTTTCTTT.

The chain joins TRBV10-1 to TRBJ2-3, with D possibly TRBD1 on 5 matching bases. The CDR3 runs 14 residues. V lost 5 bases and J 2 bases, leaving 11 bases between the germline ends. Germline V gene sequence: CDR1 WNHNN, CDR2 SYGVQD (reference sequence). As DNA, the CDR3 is TGCGCCAGCAGTAGCCGACAGACCACAGATACGCAGTATTTT. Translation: CASSSRQTTDTQYF.

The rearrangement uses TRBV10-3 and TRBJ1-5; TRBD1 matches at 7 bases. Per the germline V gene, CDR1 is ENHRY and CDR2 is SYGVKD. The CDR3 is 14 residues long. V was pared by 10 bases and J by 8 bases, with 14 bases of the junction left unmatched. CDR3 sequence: CATVGDSPGEPQHF. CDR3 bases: TGTGCCACCGTAGGGGACAGCCCAGGAGAGCCCCAGCATTTT.

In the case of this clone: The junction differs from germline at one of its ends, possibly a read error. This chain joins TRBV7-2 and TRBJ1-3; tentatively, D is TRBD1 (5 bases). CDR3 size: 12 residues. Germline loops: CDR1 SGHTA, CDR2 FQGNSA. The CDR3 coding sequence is TGTGCCAGCAGCTTAGGTTCGGCAGGGAATGGGTTT. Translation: CASSLGSAGNGF.

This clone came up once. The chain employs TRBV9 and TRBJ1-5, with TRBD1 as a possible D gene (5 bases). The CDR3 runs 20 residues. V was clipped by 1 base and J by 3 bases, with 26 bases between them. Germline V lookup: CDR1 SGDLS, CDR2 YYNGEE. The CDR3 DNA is TGTGCCAGCAGCGTATACGGTCCGGCAGCCGGAGGGGCATTCAATCAGCCCCAGCATTTT. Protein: CASSVYGPAAGGAFNQPQHF.

The CDR3 DNA is TGTGCCAGCTCACCCGAAGGGGCCACTGAAGCTTTCTTT. It codes for CASSPEGATEAFF. V is TRBV18 and J is TRBJ1-1, with a possible D match to TRBD1 (5 bases). Per germline, CDR1 KGHSH and CDR2 LQKENI. The CDR3 extends over 13 amino acids. The V end lost 3 bases, the J end lost 4 bases, and 9 bases lay between the germline ends.

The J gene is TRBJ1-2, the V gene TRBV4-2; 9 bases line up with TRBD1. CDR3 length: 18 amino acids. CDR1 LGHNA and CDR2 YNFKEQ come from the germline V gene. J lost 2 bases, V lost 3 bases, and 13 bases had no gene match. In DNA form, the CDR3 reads TGTGCCAGCAGCCAGGATATAACCGGGACAGGGACCAACTATGGCTACACCTTC. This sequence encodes CASSQDITGTGTNYGYTF.

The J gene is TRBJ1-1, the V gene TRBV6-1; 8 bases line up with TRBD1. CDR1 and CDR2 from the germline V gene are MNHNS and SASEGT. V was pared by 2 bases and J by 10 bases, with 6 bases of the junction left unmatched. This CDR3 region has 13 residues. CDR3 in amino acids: CASSELTGEAAFF. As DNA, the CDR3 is TGTGCCAGCAGTGAATTGACAGGGGAGGCAGCTTTCTTT.

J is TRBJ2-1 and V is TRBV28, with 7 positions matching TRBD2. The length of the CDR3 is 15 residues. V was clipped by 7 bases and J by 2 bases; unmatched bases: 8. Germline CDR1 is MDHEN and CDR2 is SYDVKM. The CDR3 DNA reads TGTGCCAGCATCAATGGGGGGGGTCCCTACAATGAGCAGTTCTTC. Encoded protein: CASINGGGPYNEQFF.

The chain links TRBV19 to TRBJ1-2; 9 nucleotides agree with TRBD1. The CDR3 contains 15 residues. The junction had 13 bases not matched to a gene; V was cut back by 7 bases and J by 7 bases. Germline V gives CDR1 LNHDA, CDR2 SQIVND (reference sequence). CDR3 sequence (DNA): TGTGCCAGTATCACTACCCCGGGACAGGGAGGTGGCTACACCTTC. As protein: CASITTPGQGGGYTF.

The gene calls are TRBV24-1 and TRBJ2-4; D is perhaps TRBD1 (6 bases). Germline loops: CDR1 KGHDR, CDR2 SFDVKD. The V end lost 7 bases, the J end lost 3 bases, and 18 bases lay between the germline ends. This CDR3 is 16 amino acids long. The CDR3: CATSSTGPVDKNIQYF. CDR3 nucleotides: TGTGCCACCAGCTCCACAGGGCCCGTTGACAAAAACATTCAGTACTTC.

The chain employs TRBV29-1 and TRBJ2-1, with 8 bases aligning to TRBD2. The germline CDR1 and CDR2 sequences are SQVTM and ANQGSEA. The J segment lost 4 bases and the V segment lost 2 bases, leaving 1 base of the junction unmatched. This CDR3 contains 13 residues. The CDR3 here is CSVELAGYNEQFF. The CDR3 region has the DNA TGCAGCGTTGAACTAGCGGGTTACAATGAGCAGTTCTTC.

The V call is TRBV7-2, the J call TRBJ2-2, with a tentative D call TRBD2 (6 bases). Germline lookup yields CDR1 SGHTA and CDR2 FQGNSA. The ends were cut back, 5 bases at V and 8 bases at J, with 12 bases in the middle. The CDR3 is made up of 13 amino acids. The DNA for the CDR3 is TGTGCCAGCAGCCCTCGGGGGAAGGGGGAGCTGTTTTTT. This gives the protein CASSPRGKGELFF. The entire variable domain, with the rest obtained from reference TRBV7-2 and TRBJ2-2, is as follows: GAGVSQSPSNKVTEKGKDVELRCDPISGHTALYWYRQSLGQGLEFLIYFQGNSAPDKSGLPSDRFSAERTGGSVSTLTIQRTQQEDSAVYLCASSPRGKGELFFGEGSRLTVL.

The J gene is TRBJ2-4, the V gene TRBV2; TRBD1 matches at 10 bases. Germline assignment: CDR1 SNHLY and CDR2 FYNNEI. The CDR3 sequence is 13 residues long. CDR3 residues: CAGGQGAKNIQYF. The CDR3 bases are TGTGCTGGGGGACAGGGGGCCAAAAACATTCAGTACTTC.

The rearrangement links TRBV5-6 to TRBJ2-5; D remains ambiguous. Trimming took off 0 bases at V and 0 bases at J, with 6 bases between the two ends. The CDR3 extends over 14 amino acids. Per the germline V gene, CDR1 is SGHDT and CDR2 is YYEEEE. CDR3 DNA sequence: TGTGCCAGCAGCTTGGTAGTAGACCAAGAGACCCAGTACTTC. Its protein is CASSLVVDQETQYF.